This T cell receptor beta chain was retrieved from a study of shared clonotypes between healthy human individuals. Sequencing used immunoSEQ multiplex PCR; TCRdb keeps in-frame clones, though not all of them. The data hold over 1.4 million clones, with approximately 96% observed a single time. This CDR3 comprises 16 residues. V lost 6 bases and J lost 3; bases outside the gene matches: 9. Germline V lookup: CDR1 MGHDK, CDR2 SYGVNS. This chain connects TRBV25-1 to TRBJ2-7; 12 bases agree with TRBD2. The clonotype was recovered from a man aged 30 to 39 in good health. The specimen was naive CD4+ T cells sorted from blood. The subset was: CD45RA+ positively selected. The CDR3 bases are TGTGCCAGCAGCGCCGTACTAGCGGGAGGATACTACGAGCAGTACTTC. As protein: CASSAVLAGGYYEQYF.